These T cell receptor beta chains were read from a single sample in a study of cytomegalovirus exposure and HLA in healthy donors. Profiling relied on immunoSEQ multiplex PCR, and the TCRdb table lists in-frame clones only, not all of them. The sample includes approximately 160,000 clones, more than 80% of them seen just once. What was sequenced was PBMCs. The source is a woman between 18 and 29 years old in good health and CMV-seronegative. Each CDR3 is given with its conserved first and last residue. Fields, in order: D gene, V gene, clone size, J gene, CDR3 DNA, CDR3 protein. A D gene is named only where the DNA matches it firmly. A clone size is listed for some rows: how often the clone was seen (once, few, many), or a class if it is expanded.

d_gene: TRBD2; v_gene: TRBV28; abundance: NA; j_gene: TRBJ2-1; CDR3nt: TGTGCCAGCAGTCCGGGACTAGCGGCCCATGAGCAGTTCTTC; CDR3aa: CASSPGLAAHEQFF
d_gene: TRBD2; v_gene: TRBV28; abundance: NA; j_gene: TRBJ2-5; CDR3nt: TGTGCCAGCAGTTTGGGGACTAGCGGGAGGGCCGGGCAAGAGACCCAGTACTTC; CDR3aa: CASSLGTSGRAGQETQYF
d_gene: NA; v_gene: TRBV15; abundance: NA; j_gene: TRBJ1-5; CDR3nt: TGTGCCACCAGCAGAGCTTTTGACAGACTCTTTGGGCAGCCCCAGCATTTT; CDR3aa: CATSRAFDRLFGQPQHF
d_gene: TRBD1; v_gene: TRBV2; abundance: once; j_gene: TRBJ2-1; CDR3nt: TGTGCCAGCACACCGGGACAGGGGGCTAGCGGTGTTCGGAACAATGAGCAGTTCTTC; CDR3aa: CASTPGQGASGVRNNEQFF
d_gene: NA; v_gene: TRBV6-4; abundance: NA; j_gene: TRBJ1-5; CDR3nt: TGTGCCAGCAGTGACTCGACGGGGCAGCCCCAGCATTTT; CDR3aa: CASSDSTGQPQHF
d_gene: NA; v_gene: TRBV27; abundance: NA; j_gene: TRBJ2-7; CDR3nt: TGTGCCAGCAGTCCGGGGAGCTCCTACGAGCAGTACTTC; CDR3aa: CASSPGSSYEQYF
d_gene: NA; v_gene: TRBV5-1; abundance: few; j_gene: TRBJ1-2; CDR3nt: TGCGCCAGCAGCGAACAGGGAAATGGCTACACCTTC; CDR3aa: CASSEQGNGYTF
d_gene: NA; v_gene: TRBV5-1; abundance: NA; j_gene: TRBJ1-2; CDR3nt: TGCGCCAGCAGCCTAGGACAGCACTATGGCTACACCTTC; CDR3aa: CASSLGQHYGYTF
d_gene: NA; v_gene: TRBV5-1; abundance: NA; j_gene: TRBJ1-3; CDR3nt: TGCGCCAGCAGCTTGGCCGCGGACAGTTCTGGAAACACCATATATTTT; CDR3aa: CASSLAADSSGNTIYF
d_gene: NA; v_gene: TRBV4-1; abundance: NA; j_gene: TRBJ1-3; CDR3nt: TGCGCCAGCAGCCAAGAGGACAGCTTAAACACCATATATTTT; CDR3aa: CASSQEDSLNTIYF
d_gene: NA; v_gene: TRBV6-4; abundance: NA; j_gene: TRBJ2-1; CDR3nt: TGTGCCAGCAGTGACGGTGGGGCAGCCTCCAATGAGCAGTTCTTC; CDR3aa: CASSDGGAASNEQFF
d_gene: NA; v_gene: TRBV27; abundance: NA; j_gene: TRBJ2-7; CDR3nt: TGTGCCAGCAGGACCCGCGGGTCGCGATACGAGCAGTACTTC; CDR3aa: CASRTRGSRYEQYF
d_gene: NA; v_gene: TRBV4-1; abundance: NA; j_gene: TRBJ2-7; CDR3nt: TGCGCCAGCAGCCAAGATGGGGCTGGAGGGATAACCTACGAGCAGTACTTC; CDR3aa: CASSQDGAGGITYEQYF
d_gene: NA; v_gene: TRBV6-5; abundance: NA; j_gene: TRBJ2-7; CDR3nt: TGTGCCAGCCGACGGGGGGCGGGACAATACTACGAGCAGTACTTC; CDR3aa: CASRRGAGQYYEQYF
d_gene: TRBD2; v_gene: TRBV5-1; abundance: NA; j_gene: TRBJ2-7; CDR3nt: TGCGCCAGCAGCCCCCAGACTAGCGGCTACGAGCAGTACTTC; CDR3aa: CASSPQTSGYEQYF
d_gene: NA; v_gene: TRBV9; abundance: NA; j_gene: TRBJ1-3; CDR3nt: TGTGCCAGCAGCGTAACAGAAATGGGAAACACCATATATTTT; CDR3aa: CASSVTEMGNTIYF
d_gene: TRBD2; v_gene: TRBV6-5; abundance: NA; j_gene: TRBJ2-7; CDR3nt: TGTGCCAGCAATAGCGGGGAACCCTACGAGCAGTACTTC; CDR3aa: CASNSGEPYEQYF
d_gene: NA; v_gene: TRBV6-1; abundance: few; j_gene: TRBJ2-5; CDR3nt: TGTGCCAGCAGTGAAGCCCAGGGGTTTGAAGAGACCCAGTACTTC; CDR3aa: CASSEAQGFEETQYF
d_gene: NA; v_gene: TRBV28; abundance: NA; j_gene: TRBJ1-5; CDR3nt: TGTGCCAGCAGTTTATGGGCTCCTAGCAATCAGCCCCAGCATTTT; CDR3aa: CASSLWAPSNQPQHF
d_gene: TRBD2; v_gene: TRBV5-1; abundance: few; j_gene: TRBJ2-7; CDR3nt: TGCGCCAGCAGCCCGGGACTAGCCTTAGACGAGCAGTACTTC; CDR3aa: CASSPGLALDEQYF
d_gene: NA; v_gene: TRBV14; abundance: once; j_gene: TRBJ2-5; CDR3nt: TGTGCCAGCAGCCAAGATTGGAGAGGGACCCAGTACTTC; CDR3aa: CASSQDWRGTQYF
d_gene: NA; v_gene: TRBV5-6; abundance: NA; j_gene: TRBJ2-1; CDR3nt: TGTGCCAGCAGCTTGGGAAACCCAGTCCGGGACTCCTACAATGAGCAGTTCTTC; CDR3aa: CASSLGNPVRDSYNEQFF
d_gene: TRBD2; v_gene: TRBV7-2; abundance: NA; j_gene: TRBJ2-1; CDR3nt: TGTGCCAGCAGCTGGCGACTAGCGGGAGTGAATGAGCAGTTCTTC; CDR3aa: CASSWRLAGVNEQFF